Following are 22 T cell receptor beta chains from one sample sequenced in a study of shared clonotypes between healthy human individuals. Profiled with immunoSEQ multiplex PCR; TCRdb holds only in-frame clones, not every one. This table holds about a million clones, over 60% found once. Sequencing was performed on memory CD4+ T cells sorted from blood. This sample's subset: CD45RA-negative fraction. The receptors originated from a man between 18 and 35 years old in good health.

CDR3 DNA: TGTGCCAGCAGCTTGGGTAGCGAACTCCAAGAGACCCAGTACTTC. Amino acid sequence: CASSLGSELQETQYF. The V call is TRBV11-3, the J call TRBJ2-5; a weak D match, TRBD2 (5 bases). Trimming cost V 3 bases and J 1 base, with 12 bases left between them. This CDR3 region has 15 residues. CDR1 is SGHNT and CDR2 is YENEEA in the germline V gene.

The chain has TRBV28 and TRBJ1-5, with 8 bases aligning to TRBD1. Germline V gene sequence: CDR1 MDHEN, CDR2 SYDVKM. The CDR3 covers 12 residues. CDR3 sequence reads: CALQGDNQAQHF. CDR3 coding DNA: TGTGCTTTACAGGGGGATAATCAAGCCCAGCATTTT.

The rearrangement uses TRBV27 and TRBJ1-5; D unclear. Germline V gene data show CDR1 as MNHEY and CDR2 as SMNVEV (reference sequence). The CDR3 is 13 amino acids. V shed 6 bases and J shed 2 bases, with 8 bases lying between them. CDR3 amino acids: CASRMAGNQPQHF. The CDR3 coding sequence is TGTGCCAGCAGGATGGCCGGCAATCAGCCCCAGCATTTT.

The chain recombines TRBV5-6 with TRBJ2-7, with D possibly TRBD2 on 6 matching bases. The V and J ends lost 6 bases and 3 bases respectively, with 19 bases between them. The V gene's germline CDR1 is SGHDT and CDR2 YYEEEE. The CDR3 consists of 15 residues. The CDR3 coding sequence is TGTGCCAGCAACCGTGGAGGGATCCTGGGCTACGAGCAGTACTTC. Translating gives CASNRGGILGYEQYF.

Notes on this clone: This may be a read error: a much more frequent sequence differs by one nucleotide. The CDR3 loop is CASSEGFQETQYF. CDR3 sequence (DNA): TGTGCCAGCAGTGAGGGGTTCCAAGAGACCCAGTACTTC. This sequence joins TRBV6-1 and TRBJ2-5, with no clear D. Per the germline V gene, CDR1 is MNHNS and CDR2 is SASEGT. With 3 bases removed from V and 1 base from J, the gap between germline ends came to 6 bases. This CDR3 is built from 13 residues.

The V and J genes are TRBV5-1 and TRBJ2-3, with 7 bases matching TRBD1. Germline CDR1 SGHRS, CDR2 YFSETQ. The CDR3 consists of 15 residues. The V segment lost 4 bases and the J segment 5 bases; nucleotides outside the gene matches: 10. The CDR3, as DNA: TGCGCCAGCAGCGCTGCGAGGGGGCCAAGAGATACGCAGTATTTT. This translates into CASSAARGPRDTQYF.

V usage is TRBV14 and J usage is TRBJ2-1, with TRBD2 identical over 11 bases. The CDR3 has 16 amino acids. CDR1 is SGHDN, CDR2 FVKESK, per germline. Losses at the gene ends were 4 bases for V and 3 bases for J; bases not matched to a gene: 5. CDR3 coding DNA: TGTGCCAGCAGCCCGCTAGCGGGGGGACTCTACAATGAGCAGTTCTTC. Protein sequence: CASSPLAGGLYNEQFF.

The genes are TRBV30 and TRBJ2-1, with D possibly TRBD1 on 6 matching bases. CDR1 and CDR2 (germline): GTSNPN, SVGIG (reference sequence). V lost 1 base and J 15 bases, leaving 13 bases between the germline ends. The CDR3 length is 11 residues. As DNA, the CDR3 is TGTGCCTGGAGTGAACAGGGACCAGCGTTCTTC. It encodes CAWSEQGPAFF.

CDR3 region: CASSEGTGRRYEQYF. The CDR3 coding sequence is TGTGCCAGCAGTGAGGGGACAGGGAGGCGCTACGAGCAGTACTTC. This rearrangement joins TRBV6-1 to TRBJ2-7, with 9 bases fitting TRBD1. Germline loops: CDR1 MNHNS, CDR2 SASEGT. Losses at the gene ends were 3 bases for V and 3 bases for J; bases not matched to a gene: 6. The CDR3 has 15 residues.

This chain connects TRBV11-2 to TRBJ1-1; 7 bases fit TRBD1. The J segment lost 4 bases and the V segment lost 2 bases, leaving 7 bases of the junction unmatched. Per the germline V gene, CDR1 is SGHAT and CDR2 is FQNNGV. The CDR3 is 15 residues long. The CDR3 sequence is CASSLQSSGGTEAFF. DNA of the CDR3: TGTGCCAGCAGCTTACAGAGTTCAGGGGGCACTGAAGCTTTCTTT.

The chain joins TRBV6-1 to TRBJ1-3; D not certain. Germline-derived CDR1 and CDR2 are MNHNS and SASEGT. V lost 3 bases, J lost 10 bases, and 13 bases lay in between. The CDR3 has 13 amino acids. The CDR3 DNA reads TGTGCCAGCAGTGACCAAAGCGTGGGGACCATATATTTT. It encodes CASSDQSVGTIYF.

As regards this clone: Other DNA sequences in the sample encode the same CDR3. The chain carries TRBV11-2 and TRBJ1-2, with D perhaps TRBD1 (5 bases). Between the trimmed V and J ends, which lost 5 bases and 5 bases, there was a span of 9 bases. The CDR3 runs 12 residues. Germline values: CDR1 SGHAT, CDR2 FQNNGV. CDR3 in amino acids: CASSPGGYGYTF. CDR3 nucleotides: TGTGCCAGCAGCCCGGGGGGGTATGGCTACACCTTC.

A few counts support this clone. Here the CDR3 DNA reads TGTGCCAGCAGGGGGGCTGAGGGGATTTCACCCCTCCACTTT. This gives the protein CASRGAEGISPLHF. The rearrangement links TRBV2 to TRBJ1-6, with D possibly being TRBD1 (6 bases). This CDR3 spans 14 amino acids. Trimming shortened V by 6 bases and J by 9 bases, and 15 bases separated the two germline ends. Germline V gene sequence: CDR1 SNHLY, CDR2 FYNNEI. Combining the CDR3 with reference TRBV2 and TRBJ1-6 gives the whole variable domain EPEVTQTPSHQVTQMGQEVILRCVPISNHLYFYWYRQILGQKVEFLVSFYNNEISEKSEIFDDQFSVERPDGSNFTLKIRSTKLEDSAMYFCASRGAEGISPLHFGNGTRLTVT.

This chain joins TRBV7-2 and TRBJ2-5, with D uncertain. This CDR3 is 14 amino acids long. The germline gives CDR1 SGHTA, CDR2 FQGNSA. The ends were cut back, 7 bases at V and 3 bases at J, with 15 bases in the middle. The DNA of the CDR3 is TGTGCCAGCAAATCGACTTCAATCGAAGAGACCCAGTACTTC. This gives the protein CASKSTSIEETQYF.

The chain has TRBV6-1 and TRBJ2-2; D ambiguous. Germline CDR1 MNHNS, CDR2 SASEGT. The CDR3 totals 15 residues. V was shortened by 0 bases and J by 5 bases, with 10 bases between the two germline ends. This CDR3 is CASSEARVGTGELFF. Written as DNA, the CDR3 is TGTGCCAGCAGTGAAGCCCGGGTCGGGACCGGGGAGCTGTTTTTT.

This clone was observed a handful of times. The chain employs TRBV27 and TRBJ1-4; D is uncertain. The CDR3 covers 12 residues. The germline V and J ends were trimmed by 8 bases and 7 bases, with 11 bases remaining between them. CDR1 and CDR2 from the germline V gene are MNHEY and SMNVEV (reference sequence). The CDR3: CASASSPEKLFF. As DNA, the CDR3 is TGTGCCAGCGCCTCAAGTCCTGAAAAACTGTTTTTT.

The J gene is TRBJ2-7, the V gene TRBV10-3, with 8 bases that match TRBD2. Germline V CDR1 and CDR2: ENHRY, SYGVKD. This CDR3 region has 14 residues. V lost 10 bases to trimming and J lost 3 bases; unmatched junction nucleotides: 11. The CDR3 DNA sequence: TGTGCCACCTCGGGGGGGGGCAGCTTCTACGAGCAGTACTTC. Residues: CATSGGGSFYEQYF.

The V call is TRBV6-1, the J call TRBJ2-4; 7 bases line up with TRBD1. Germline lookup yields CDR1 MNHNS and CDR2 SASEGT. The CDR3 length is 16 residues. After removal of 4 bases from V and 1 base from J, the junction contained 7 bases not matched to a gene. CDR3 bases: TGTGCCAGCAGTGGGACAGGAGGTACTGCCAAAAACATTCAGTACTTC. Translation: CASSGTGGTAKNIQYF.

The chain has TRBV2 and TRBJ2-5; 7 bases match TRBD1. This CDR3 spans 15 amino acids. V was pared by 4 bases and J by 3 bases, with 8 bases of the junction left unmatched. CDR1 is SNHLY, CDR2 FYNNEI, per germline. CDR3 protein: CASSVDRVRKETQYF. The CDR3 nucleotides read TGTGCCAGCAGTGTAGACAGGGTTAGGAAAGAGACCCAGTACTTC.

The chain employs TRBV5-1 and TRBJ2-5; D is perhaps TRBD2 (5 bases). Per germline, CDR1 SGHRS and CDR2 YFSETQ. V gave up 4 bases and J gave up 5 bases, with 12 bases separating them. There are 13 residues in the CDR3. The CDR3 DNA reads as TGCGCCAGCAGCGCCGGGATGAAGGAGACCCAGTACTTC. Encoded protein: CASSAGMKETQYF.

This clone was picked up one time. The chain couples TRBV7-3 to TRBJ1-4; perhaps TRBD1 as D (6 bases). The germline gives CDR1 SGHTA, CDR2 FQGTGA. Trimming cost V 5 bases and J 3 bases, with 13 bases left between them. This CDR3 contains 15 residues. The CDR3 sequence: CASSPTGNPNEKLFF. CDR3 sequence (DNA): TGTGCCAGCAGCCCTACAGGGAATCCTAATGAAAAACTGTTTTTT.

The rearrangement uses TRBV11-2 and TRBJ1-6; no reliable D call. CDR1 and CDR2 from the germline V gene are SGHAT and FQNNGV. V lost 1 base and J lost 8, with 9 bases in between. This CDR3 has 14 amino acids. Here the CDR3 reads CASSLGNGYSPLHF. The CDR3 DNA reads as TGTGCCAGCAGCTTAGGAAACGGGTATTCACCCCTCCACTTT.